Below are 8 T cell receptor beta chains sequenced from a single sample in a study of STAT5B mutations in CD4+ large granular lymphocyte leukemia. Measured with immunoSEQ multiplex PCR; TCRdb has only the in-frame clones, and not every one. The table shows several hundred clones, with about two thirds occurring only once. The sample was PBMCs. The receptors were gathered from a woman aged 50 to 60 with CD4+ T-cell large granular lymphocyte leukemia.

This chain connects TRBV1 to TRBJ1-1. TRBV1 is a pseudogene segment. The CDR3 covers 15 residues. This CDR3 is CTSSRDREEDTEAFF. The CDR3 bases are TGCACCAGCAGCCGAGACAGGGAGGAGGACACTGAAGCTTTCTTT.

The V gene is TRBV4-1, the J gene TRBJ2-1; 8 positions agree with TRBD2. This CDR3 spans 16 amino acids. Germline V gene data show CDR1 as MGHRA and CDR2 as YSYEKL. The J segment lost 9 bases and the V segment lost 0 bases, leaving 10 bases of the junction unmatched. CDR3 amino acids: CASSQDSGRAGGEQFF. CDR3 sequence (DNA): TGCGCCAGCAGCCAAGATTCCGGGAGGGCCGGGGGTGAGCAGTTCTTC.

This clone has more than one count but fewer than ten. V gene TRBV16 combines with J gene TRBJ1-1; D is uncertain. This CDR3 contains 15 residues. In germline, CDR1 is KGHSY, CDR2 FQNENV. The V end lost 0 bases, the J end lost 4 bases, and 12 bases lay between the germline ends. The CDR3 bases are TGTGCCAGCAGCCAATCAAGTATTTGGTCCACTGAAGCTTTCTTT. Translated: CASSQSSIWSTEAFF.

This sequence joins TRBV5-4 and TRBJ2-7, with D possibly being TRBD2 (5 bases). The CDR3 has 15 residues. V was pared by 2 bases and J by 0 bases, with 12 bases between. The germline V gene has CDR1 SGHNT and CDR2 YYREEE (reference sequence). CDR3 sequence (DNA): TGTGCCAGCAGCTTTGCACAAGGGAGCTCCTACGAGCAGTACTTC. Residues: CASSFAQGSSYEQYF.

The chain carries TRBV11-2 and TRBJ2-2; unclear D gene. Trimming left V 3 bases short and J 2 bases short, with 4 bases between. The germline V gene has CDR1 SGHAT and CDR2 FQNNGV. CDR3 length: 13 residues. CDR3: CASSFGNTGELFF. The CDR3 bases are TGTGCCAGCAGCTTTGGTAACACCGGGGAGCTGTTTTTT.

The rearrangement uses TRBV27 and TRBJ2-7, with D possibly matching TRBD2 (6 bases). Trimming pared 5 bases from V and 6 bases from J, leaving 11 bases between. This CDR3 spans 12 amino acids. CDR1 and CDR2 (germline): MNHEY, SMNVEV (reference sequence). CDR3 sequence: CASSPDYSEQYF. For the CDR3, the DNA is TGTGCCAGCAGTCCGGACTATTCCGAGCAGTACTTC.

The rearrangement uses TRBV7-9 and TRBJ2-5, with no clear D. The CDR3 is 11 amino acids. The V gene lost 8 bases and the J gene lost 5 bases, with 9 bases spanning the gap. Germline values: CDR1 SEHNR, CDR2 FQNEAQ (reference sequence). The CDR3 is CASLIGETQYF. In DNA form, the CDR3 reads TGTGCCAGCCTAATTGGGGAGACCCAGTACTTC.

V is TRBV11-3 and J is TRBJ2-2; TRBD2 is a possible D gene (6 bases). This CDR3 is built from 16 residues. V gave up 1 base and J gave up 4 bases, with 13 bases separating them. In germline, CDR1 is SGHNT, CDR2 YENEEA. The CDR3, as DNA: TGTGCCAGCAGCTTAGGTGGGAGGCTAGGCACCGGGGAGCTGTTTTTT. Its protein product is CASSLGGRLGTGELFF. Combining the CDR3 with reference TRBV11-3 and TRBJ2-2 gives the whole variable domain EAGVVQSPRYKIIEKKQPVAFWCNPISGHNTLYWYLQNLGQGPELLIRYENEEAVDDSQLPKDRFSAERLKGVDSTLKIQPAELGDSAVYLCASSLGGRLGTGELFFGEGSRLTVL.